This T cell receptor beta chain was obtained from a study of naive and memory T cell subsets. Study-level results: RNA-based TCR counts may shift with T cell activation and differentiation.

This clonotype was seen ten or more times. The antigen remains undetermined. Per germline, CDR1 SGHRS and CDR2 YFSETQ. The CDR3 runs to 14 residues. The V gene end was trimmed by 4 bases and the J gene end by 3 bases; junction bases not matched to a gene: 3. An equimolar mix of two oligonucleotides served as the beta constant-region primer for TRBC1 and TRBC2. Nested alpha and beta constant-region primers with the SP2 primer drove four PCR rounds on ligated cDNA. MiXCR was run by TCRdb on the UMI-ligation and nested PCR reads, yielding one entry per CDR3 protein. The data show tens of thousands of distinct CDR3 sequences, with around 9% seen just once and 1.2% held by the top ten.

The sequencing input was naive CD8+ T cells from blood. V usage is TRBV5-1 and J usage is TRBJ2-7, with 11 bases lining up with TRBD2. The TCR was taken from a human donor in good health. The CDR3 bases are TGCGCCAGCAGCCTTGGGACTAGCGGCTACGAGCAGTACTTC. Its translation: CASSLGTSGYEQYF.